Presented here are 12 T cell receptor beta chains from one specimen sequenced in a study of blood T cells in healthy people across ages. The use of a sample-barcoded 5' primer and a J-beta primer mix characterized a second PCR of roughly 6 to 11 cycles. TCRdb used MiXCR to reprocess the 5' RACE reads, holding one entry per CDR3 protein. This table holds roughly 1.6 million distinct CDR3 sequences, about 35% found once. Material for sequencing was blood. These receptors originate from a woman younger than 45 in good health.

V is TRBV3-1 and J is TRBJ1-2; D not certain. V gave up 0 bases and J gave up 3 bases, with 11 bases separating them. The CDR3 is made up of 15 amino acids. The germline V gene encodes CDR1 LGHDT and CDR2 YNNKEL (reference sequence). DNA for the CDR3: TGTGCCAGCAGCCAAGATTCCGGGTTGGACTATGGCTACACCTTC. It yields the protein CASSQDSGLDYGYTF.

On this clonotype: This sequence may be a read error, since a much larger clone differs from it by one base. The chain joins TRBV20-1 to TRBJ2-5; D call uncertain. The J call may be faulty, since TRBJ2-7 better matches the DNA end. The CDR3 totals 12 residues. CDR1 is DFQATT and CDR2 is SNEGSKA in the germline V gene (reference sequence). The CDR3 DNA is TGCAGTGCTAGAGACCCTTTGGGCGAGCAGTACTTC. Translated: CSARDPLGEQYF.

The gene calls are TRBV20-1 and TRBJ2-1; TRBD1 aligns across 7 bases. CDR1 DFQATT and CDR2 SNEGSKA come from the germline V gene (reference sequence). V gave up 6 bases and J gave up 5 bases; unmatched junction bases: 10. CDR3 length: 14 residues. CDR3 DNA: TGCAGTGCCTTGGGACAGCACCCTAACAATGAGCAGTTCTTC. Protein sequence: CSALGQHPNNEQFF.

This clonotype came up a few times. The CDR3 DNA is TGTGCCAGCAGTTTTCGTCTAGCGGGACCCTACGAGCAGTACTTC. Translated, it gives CASSFRLAGPYEQYF. V usage is TRBV12-3 or TRBV12-4 and J usage is TRBJ2-7, with 9 bases fitting TRBD2. Losses at the gene ends were 3 bases for V and 2 bases for J; bases not matched to a gene: 5. The CDR3 has 15 amino acids.

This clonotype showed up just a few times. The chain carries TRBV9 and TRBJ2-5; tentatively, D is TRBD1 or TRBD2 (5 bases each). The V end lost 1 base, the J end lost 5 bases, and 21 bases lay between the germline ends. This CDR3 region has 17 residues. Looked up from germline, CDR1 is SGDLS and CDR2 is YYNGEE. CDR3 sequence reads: CASSVSSLGVGAETQYF. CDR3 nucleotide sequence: TGTGCCAGCAGCGTATCTTCGCTGGGGGTAGGGGCGGAGACCCAGTACTTC.

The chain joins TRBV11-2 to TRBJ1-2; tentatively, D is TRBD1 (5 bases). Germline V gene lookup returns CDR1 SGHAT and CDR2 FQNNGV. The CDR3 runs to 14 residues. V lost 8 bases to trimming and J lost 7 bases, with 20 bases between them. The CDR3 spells CASGIQAILGGYTF. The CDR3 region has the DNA TGTGCCAGCGGTATACAGGCCATCCTTGGTGGCTACACCTTC. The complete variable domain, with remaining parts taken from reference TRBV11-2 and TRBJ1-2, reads EAGVAQSPRYKIIEKRQSVAFWCNPISGHATLYWYQQILGQGPKLLIQFQNNGVVDDSQLPKDRFSAERLKGVDSTLKIQPAKLEDSAVYLCASGIQAILGGYTFGSGTRLTVV.

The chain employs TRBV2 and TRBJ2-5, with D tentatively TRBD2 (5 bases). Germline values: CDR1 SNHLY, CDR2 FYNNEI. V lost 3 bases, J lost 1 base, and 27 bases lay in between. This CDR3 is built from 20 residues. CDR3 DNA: TGTGCCAGCAGTGATGGAGGCCTAGGACGTGCGTGGAGTACCCAAGAGACCCAGTACTTC. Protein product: CASSDGGLGRAWSTQETQYF.

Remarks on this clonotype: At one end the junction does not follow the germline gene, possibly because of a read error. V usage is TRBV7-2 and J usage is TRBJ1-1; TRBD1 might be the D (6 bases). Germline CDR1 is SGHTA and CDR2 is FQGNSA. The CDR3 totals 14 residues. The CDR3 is CASSRGAGNTEVFF. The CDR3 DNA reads TGTGCCAGCAGCCGGGGGGCAGGGAACACTGAAGTTTTCTTT.

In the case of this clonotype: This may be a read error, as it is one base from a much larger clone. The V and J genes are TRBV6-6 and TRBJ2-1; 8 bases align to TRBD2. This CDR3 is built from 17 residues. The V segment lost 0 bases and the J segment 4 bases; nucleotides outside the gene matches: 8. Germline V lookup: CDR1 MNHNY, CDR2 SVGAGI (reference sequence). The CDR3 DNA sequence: TGTGCCAGCAGTTACTCGGAGCGAGCGGGAGTATACAATGAGCAGTTCTTC. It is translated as CASSYSERAGVYNEQFF.

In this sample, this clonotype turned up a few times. The CDR3 is CASSSRTGRYEQYF. The CDR3 DNA is TGTGCCAGCAGCTCCCGGACAGGGAGATACGAGCAGTACTTC. The chain has TRBV7-2 and TRBJ2-7; 8 bases fit TRBD1. Germline V CDR1 and CDR2: SGHTA, FQGNSA. The CDR3 runs to 14 residues. V shed 4 bases, J shed 4 bases, and the junction held 6 bases outside the gene matches.

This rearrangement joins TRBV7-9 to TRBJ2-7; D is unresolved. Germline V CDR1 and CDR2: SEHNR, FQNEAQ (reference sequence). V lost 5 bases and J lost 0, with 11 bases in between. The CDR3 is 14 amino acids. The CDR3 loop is CASSGAPRSYEQYF. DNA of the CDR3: TGTGCCAGCAGCGGCGCCCCACGCTCCTACGAGCAGTACTTC.

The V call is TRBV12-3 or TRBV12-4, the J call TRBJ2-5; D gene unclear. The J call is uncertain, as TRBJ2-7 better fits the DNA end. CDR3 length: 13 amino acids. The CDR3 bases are TGTGCCAGCAGTTTATTTACTTATGGCGAGCAGTACTTC. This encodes CASSLFTYGEQYF.